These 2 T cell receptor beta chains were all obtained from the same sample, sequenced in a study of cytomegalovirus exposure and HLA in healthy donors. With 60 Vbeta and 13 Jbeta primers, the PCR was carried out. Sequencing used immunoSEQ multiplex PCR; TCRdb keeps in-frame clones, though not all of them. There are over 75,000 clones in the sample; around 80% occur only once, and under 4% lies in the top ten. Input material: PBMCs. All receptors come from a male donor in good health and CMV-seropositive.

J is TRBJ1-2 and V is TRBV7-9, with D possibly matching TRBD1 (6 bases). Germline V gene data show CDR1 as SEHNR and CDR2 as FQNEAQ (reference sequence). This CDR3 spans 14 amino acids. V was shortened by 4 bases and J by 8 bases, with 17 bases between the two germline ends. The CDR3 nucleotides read TGTGCCAGCAGCTCCTTGCGGGGGGCGGGGGGCTACACCTTC. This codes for CASSSLRGAGGYTF.

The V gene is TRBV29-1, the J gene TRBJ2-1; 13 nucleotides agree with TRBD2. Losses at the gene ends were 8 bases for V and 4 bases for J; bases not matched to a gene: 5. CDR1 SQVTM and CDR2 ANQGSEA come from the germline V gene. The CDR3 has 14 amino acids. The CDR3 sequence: CSTRLAGGYNEQFF. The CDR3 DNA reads TGCAGCACCAGACTAGCGGGGGGATACAATGAGCAGTTCTTC.